Below, one T cell receptor (beta chain) is given with its context. With 7 bases removed from V and 0 bases from J, the gap between germline ends came to 11 bases. This CDR3 is 14 amino acids long. CDR1 is LGHNA and CDR2 is YSLEER in the germline V gene. This entry is derived from a study of blood T cell repertoires in COVID-19. Study-wide background: Acute and convalescent COVID-19 samples came from the United States, Italy and Spain.

Clones were read by immunoSEQ multiplex PCR, and TCRdb kept only the in-frame ones, dropping some. Of some 160,000 clones in the sample, roughly 83% were seen once. This clonotype was sampled from a human donor in a cohort sampled during active COVID-19. The V gene is TRBV4-3, the J gene TRBJ2-3; D is possibly TRBD2 (5 bases). The sequenced material came from peripheral blood. CDR3 in amino acids: CASKDFSSTDTQYF. In DNA, the CDR3 is TGCGCCAGCAAGGACTTCTCTAGCACAGATACGCAGTATTTT.